This T cell receptor beta chain was obtained from a study of cytomegalovirus exposure and HLA in healthy donors. Overall study context: Researchers found that roughly 81% of 350 to 500 genotyped donors fell within the Caucasian-associated ancestry cluster.

The PCR used 60 Vbeta and 13 Jbeta primers. Sequencing was performed with immunoSEQ multiplex PCR; in TCRdb, only in-frame clones are kept and a portion is missing. The table lists roughly 190,000 clones, 80% of them singletons, with around 0.99% in the top ten. Findings and limits, study-wide: Later on, analysis showed that most CMV-associated TCR beta chains appeared to be HLA-restricted. Earlier analysis found most TCR beta V segments productive about 87% or about 30% of the time.

Germline CDR1 SGHRS, CDR2 YFSETQ. The CDR3 has 14 residues. Trimming took off 4 bases at V and 5 bases at J, with 15 bases between the two ends. Turning to this clone: Its target is unknown.

The material sequenced was PBMCs. V gene TRBV5-1 combines with J gene TRBJ2-5; TRBD1 is a possible D gene (6 bases). The receptor comes from a woman in her thirties or forties in good health and CMV-seronegative. The CDR3 region has the DNA TGCGCCAGCAGCCTATCCGCCCAGGGGGAGACCCAGTACTTC. Residues: CASSLSAQGETQYF.